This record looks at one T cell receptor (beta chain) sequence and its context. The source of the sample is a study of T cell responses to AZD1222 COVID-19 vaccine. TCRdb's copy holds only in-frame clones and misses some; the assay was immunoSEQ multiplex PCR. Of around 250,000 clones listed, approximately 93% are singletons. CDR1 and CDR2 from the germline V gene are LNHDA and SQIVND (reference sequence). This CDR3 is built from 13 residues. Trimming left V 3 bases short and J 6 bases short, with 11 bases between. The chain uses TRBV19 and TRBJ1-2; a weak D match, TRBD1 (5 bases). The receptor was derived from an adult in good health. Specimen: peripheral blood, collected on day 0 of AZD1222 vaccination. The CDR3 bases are TGTGCCAGTAGTATGGGGACCCCACATGGCTACACCTTC. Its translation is CASSMGTPHGYTF.